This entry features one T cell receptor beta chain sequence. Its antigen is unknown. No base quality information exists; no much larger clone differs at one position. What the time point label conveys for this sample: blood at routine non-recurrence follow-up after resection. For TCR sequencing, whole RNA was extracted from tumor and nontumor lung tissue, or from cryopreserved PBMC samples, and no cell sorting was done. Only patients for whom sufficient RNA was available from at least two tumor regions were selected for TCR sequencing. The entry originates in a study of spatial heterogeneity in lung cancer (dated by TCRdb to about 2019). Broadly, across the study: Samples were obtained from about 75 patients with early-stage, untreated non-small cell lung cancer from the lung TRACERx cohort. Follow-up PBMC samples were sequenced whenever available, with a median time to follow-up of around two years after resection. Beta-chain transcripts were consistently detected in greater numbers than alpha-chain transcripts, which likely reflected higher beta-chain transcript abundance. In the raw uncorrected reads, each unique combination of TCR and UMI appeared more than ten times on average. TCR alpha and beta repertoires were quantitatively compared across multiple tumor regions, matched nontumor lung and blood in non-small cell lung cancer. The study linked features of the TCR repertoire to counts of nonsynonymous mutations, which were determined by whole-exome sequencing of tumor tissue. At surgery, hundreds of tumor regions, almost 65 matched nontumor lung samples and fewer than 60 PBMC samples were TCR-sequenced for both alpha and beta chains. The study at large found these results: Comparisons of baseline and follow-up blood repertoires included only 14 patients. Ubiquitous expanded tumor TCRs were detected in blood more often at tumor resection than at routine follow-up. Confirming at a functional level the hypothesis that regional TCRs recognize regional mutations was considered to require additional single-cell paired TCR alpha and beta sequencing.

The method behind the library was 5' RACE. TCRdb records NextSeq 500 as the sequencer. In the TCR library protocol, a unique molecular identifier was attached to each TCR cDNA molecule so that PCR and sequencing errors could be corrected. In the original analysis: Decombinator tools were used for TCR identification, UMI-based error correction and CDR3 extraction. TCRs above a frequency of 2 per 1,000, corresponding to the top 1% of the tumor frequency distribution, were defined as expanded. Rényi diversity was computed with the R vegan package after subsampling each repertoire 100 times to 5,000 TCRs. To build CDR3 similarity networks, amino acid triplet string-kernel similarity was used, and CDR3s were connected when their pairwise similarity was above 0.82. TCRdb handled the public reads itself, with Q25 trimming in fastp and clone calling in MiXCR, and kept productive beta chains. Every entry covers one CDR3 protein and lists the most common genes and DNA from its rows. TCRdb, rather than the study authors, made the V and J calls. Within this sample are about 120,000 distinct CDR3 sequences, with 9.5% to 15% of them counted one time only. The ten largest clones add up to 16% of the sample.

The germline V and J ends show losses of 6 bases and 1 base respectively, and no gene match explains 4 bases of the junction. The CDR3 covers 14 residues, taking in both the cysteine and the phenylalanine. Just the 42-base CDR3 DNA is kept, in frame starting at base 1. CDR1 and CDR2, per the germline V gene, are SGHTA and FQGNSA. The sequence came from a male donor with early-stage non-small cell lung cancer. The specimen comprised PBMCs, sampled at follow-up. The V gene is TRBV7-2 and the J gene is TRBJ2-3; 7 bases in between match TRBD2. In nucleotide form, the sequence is TGTGCCAGCAGTCCGGGGGGTGGCACAGATACGCAGTATTTT. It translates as CASSPGGGTDTQYF.